A selection of T cell receptor beta chains follows, all from one sample in a study of blood T cell repertoires in COVID-19. Measured with immunoSEQ multiplex PCR; TCRdb has only the in-frame clones, and not every one. The top ten hold about 15% of the sample, which has 250,000 to 350,000 clones, 80% to 85% seen once. Specimen: peripheral blood. The receptors derive from a person aged 65-85 years with COVID-19, enrolled during active disease. Each CDR3 is given with its conserved first and last residue. D genes are given only for firm matches. Size tells how often a clone was seen (once, few, many) or the class of an expanded clone, and some rows leave it out.

CDR3 DNA: TGTGCCAGTAGTATATTCCAGGGTAGGAATGGCTACACCTTC
CDR3 protein: CASSIFQGRNGYTF
J gene: TRBJ1-2
clone size: .
V gene: TRBV19
CDR3 length: 14
D gene: .

CDR3 DNA: TGTGCCAGCAGTCCCGGTTTGGACAGGTGGTTTACCAGCTATGGCTACACCTTC
CDR3 protein: CASSPGLDRWFTSYGYTF
J gene: TRBJ1-2
clone size: .
V gene: TRBV28
CDR3 length: 18
D gene: TRBD1

CDR3 DNA: TGTGCCAGCACGGAACGAGCGGAGACCCAGTACTTC
CDR3 protein: CASTERAETQYF
J gene: TRBJ2-5
clone size: .
V gene: TRBV28
CDR3 length: 12
D gene: .

CDR3 DNA: TGTGCCAGTAGCAGACAGGGCTTCGGAAATGAAAAACTGTTTTTT
CDR3 protein: CASSRQGFGNEKLFF
J gene: TRBJ1-4
clone size: .
V gene: TRBV19
CDR3 length: 15
D gene: TRBD1

CDR3 DNA: TGTGCCAGCTCACCATCGGGGAATGAGCAGTTCTTC
CDR3 protein: CASSPSGNEQFF
J gene: TRBJ2-1
clone size: .
V gene: TRBV18
CDR3 length: 12
D gene: .

CDR3 DNA: TGTGTCCAGCTGGGAGGTTATGAAAAACTGTTTTTT
CDR3 protein: CVQLGGYEKLFF
J gene: TRBJ1-4
clone size: .
V gene: TRBV10-3
CDR3 length: 12
D gene: .

CDR3 DNA: TGTGCCAGCAGCTCCTATGGGGGGACCAGCTCCTACGAGCAGTACTTC
CDR3 protein: CASSSYGGTSSYEQYF
J gene: TRBJ2-7
clone size: .
V gene: TRBV7-9
CDR3 length: 16
D gene: .

CDR3 DNA: TGTGCCAGCCTGCATAGCGGGGGGGCCCGTGAGCAGTTCTTC
CDR3 protein: CASLHSGGAREQFF
J gene: TRBJ2-1
clone size: once
V gene: TRBV28
CDR3 length: 14
D gene: TRBD2

CDR3 DNA: TGTGCCAGCAGCTTAAGGGTTAGCGGGAGGCCATCGAACACCGGGGAGCTGTTTTTT
CDR3 protein: CASSLRVSGRPSNTGELFF
J gene: TRBJ2-2
clone size: .
V gene: TRBV7-9
CDR3 length: 19
D gene: TRBD2

CDR3 DNA: TGTGCCAGCCGACAGGGGACGGGCGAAAAACTGTTTTTT
CDR3 protein: CASRQGTGEKLFF
J gene: TRBJ1-4
clone size: .
V gene: TRBV12-3/TRBV12-4
CDR3 length: 13
D gene: TRBD1

CDR3 DNA: TGTGCCAGCAGTGAACCGGGCGGGGATACGCAGTATTTT
CDR3 protein: CASSEPGGDTQYF
J gene: TRBJ2-3
clone size: .
V gene: TRBV25-1
CDR3 length: 13
D gene: .

CDR3 DNA: TGTGCCAGCAGCTCATCGGACAGGGGGGGTCAAGAGACCCAGTACTTC
CDR3 protein: CASSSSDRGGQETQYF
J gene: TRBJ2-5
clone size: .
V gene: TRBV7-9
CDR3 length: 16
D gene: TRBD1

CDR3 DNA: TGTGCCAGCAGGGGCGACGCTGGACAGGGTTACGAGCAGTACTTC
CDR3 protein: CASRGDAGQGYEQYF
J gene: TRBJ2-7
clone size: .
V gene: TRBV6-5
CDR3 length: 15
D gene: TRBD1

CDR3 DNA: TGTGCCAGCAGCCAATTCCAGATCCCGCAGTATTTT
CDR3 protein: CASSQFQIPQYF
J gene: TRBJ2-3
clone size: .
V gene: TRBV16
CDR3 length: 12
D gene: .

CDR3 DNA: TGTGCCAGCAGCCCGACAGGGTCGGGTAGCGGGATCGAGCAGTACTTC
CDR3 protein: CASSPTGSGSGIEQYF
J gene: TRBJ2-7
clone size: .
V gene: TRBV28
CDR3 length: 16
D gene: .

CDR3 DNA: TGCGCCAGCAGCCTGGGACACAACACCGGGGAGCTGTTTTTT
CDR3 protein: CASSLGHNTGELFF
J gene: TRBJ2-2
clone size: .
V gene: TRBV5-1
CDR3 length: 14
D gene: .

CDR3 DNA: TGTGCCAGCAGCTTGGGACAGGGGGCGCGGGATACGCAGTATTTT
CDR3 protein: CASSLGQGARDTQYF
J gene: TRBJ2-3
clone size: .
V gene: TRBV5-6
CDR3 length: 15
D gene: TRBD1

CDR3 DNA: .
CDR3 protein: CASSFGPGAQAFF
J gene: TRBJ1-1
clone size: .
V gene: TRBV27
CDR3 length: 13
D gene: .

CDR3 DNA: TGTGCCAGCAGCTTGGCGGCAGGGGGGAGCTACACCTTC
CDR3 protein: CASSLAAGGSYTF
J gene: TRBJ1-2
clone size: .
V gene: TRBV5-5
CDR3 length: 13
D gene: TRBD1

CDR3 DNA: TGCGCCAGCGCATCTTTACAGGGGGCGGGGGAGCAGTACTTC
CDR3 protein: CASASLQGAGEQYF
J gene: TRBJ2-7
clone size: .
V gene: TRBV5-1
CDR3 length: 14
D gene: TRBD1

CDR3 DNA: TGCGCCAGCAGCCTGGATGGGAGGGCTCAGCCCCAGCATTTT
CDR3 protein: CASSLDGRAQPQHF
J gene: TRBJ1-5
clone size: once
V gene: TRBV5-1
CDR3 length: 14
D gene: .